Listed below are T cell receptor beta chains from one sample, sequenced in a study of beta chain features in type 1 diabetes. The data were produced by immunoSEQ multiplex PCR, yet TCRdb's version contains in-frame clones alone and is incomplete. The table records approximately 380,000 clones, roughly 15% of them present only once. Source material: naive CD4+ T cells from blood. The receptor source for this set is a woman aged 18 to 35 in good health. Both conserved end residues are part of each CDR3. Fields, in order: V gene, J gene, D gene, clone size, CDR3 protein, CDR3 DNA. D genes are given only for firm matches. Some rows mark clone size as missing; the rest say once, few, many or name a class of expanded clone.

>TRBV7-2|TRBJ2-1|TRBD2|-
CASSETSGSENEQFF
TGTGCCAGCAGCGAGACTAGCGGGAGCGAGAATGAGCAGTTCTTC
>TRBV11-2|TRBJ2-5|-|-
CASSLLVGQQETQYF
TGTGCCAGCAGCCTTTTGGTAGGACAACAAGAGACCCAGTACTTC
>TRBV5-4|TRBJ2-1|-|few
CASSLGGASGLSNEQFF
TGTGCCAGCAGCTTGGGGGGGGCTAGCGGTCTAAGTAATGAGCAGTTCTTC
>TRBV25-1|TRBJ2-1|TRBD1|few
CASRADRGDYNEQFF
TGTGCCAGCAGAGCAGACAGGGGAGACTACAATGAGCAGTTCTTC
>TRBV28|TRBJ2-4|TRBD1|-
CASSFGRQGGYF
TGTGCCAGCAGTTTTGGAAGACAGGGGGGGTACTTC
>TRBV5-4|TRBJ2-7|TRBD2|-
CASSPWTSGSGEQYF
TGTGCCAGCAGCCCGTGGACTAGCGGGAGCGGCGAGCAGTACTTC
>TRBV28|TRBJ2-7|-|-
CASSLTWAGLLSEQYF
TGTGCCAGCAGTTTAACCTGGGCAGGGTTACTCTCCGAGCAGTACTTC
>TRBV28|TRBJ2-3|-|few
CASTASSTDTQYF
TGTGCCAGCACAGCTAGTAGCACAGATACGCAGTATTTT
>TRBV19|TRBJ2-1|TRBD1|few
CASSPGQGGNEQFF
TGTGCCAGTAGTCCCGGACAGGGTGGCAATGAGCAGTTCTTC
>TRBV28|TRBJ1-5|TRBD1|-
CASKGQGYQPQHF
TGTGCCAGCAAGGGACAGGGGTATCAGCCCCAGCATTTT
>TRBV5-1|TRBJ2-6|-|few
CASSLVESGANVLTF
TGCGCCAGCAGCTTGGTGGAGTCCGGGGCCAACGTCCTGACTTTC
>TRBV29-1|TRBJ2-5|-|few
CSVVYTGWEQYF
TGCAGCGTTGTGTACACCGGGTGGGAGCAGTACTTC
>TRBV7-9|TRBJ1-1|-|-
CASSPPGKSNTEAFF
TGTGCCAGCAGCCCACCAGGGAAGAGTAACACTGAAGCTTTCTTT
>TRBV30|TRBJ2-7|TRBD2|-
CAWSWHPSGYEQYF
TGTGCCTGGAGTTGGCATCCTAGCGGCTACGAGCAGTACTTC
>TRBV6-5|TRBJ1-1|TRBD1|few
CASSNRGSTEAFF
TGTGCCAGCAGTAACAGGGGTTCCACTGAAGCTTTCTTT